A single sample gave rise to the 25 T cell receptor beta chains below, sequenced in a study of blood T cell repertoires in COVID-19. The table came from immunoSEQ multiplex PCR; TCRdb's copy has only in-frame clones and leaves some out. The profile shows around 300,000 clones, 70% to 90% of them singletons. The specimen sequenced was peripheral blood. The receptor set was obtained from a woman aged 50 to 60 with COVID-19, enrolled during active disease.

Regarding this clone: Other DNA sequences in the sample encode the same CDR3. The V and J genes are TRBV30 and TRBJ2-5; tentative D call: TRBD2 (6 bases). CDR1 is GTSNPN, CDR2 SVGIG, per germline (reference sequence). The CDR3 covers 14 residues. V lost 4 bases and J lost 0, with 12 bases in between. The CDR3 DNA follows: TGTGCCTGGAAATTTGGGGGGAACCAAGAGACCCAGTACTTC. It yields the protein CAWKFGGNQETQYF.

This chain connects TRBV19 to TRBJ1-3; no clear D gene. With 4 bases removed from V and 4 bases from J, the gap between germline ends came to 5 bases. The length of the CDR3 is 12 residues. Germline CDR1 LNHDA, CDR2 SQIVND (reference sequence). The CDR3 nucleotides read TGTGCCAGTAGTACCCAGGGAAACACCATATATTTT. Translating gives CASSTQGNTIYF.

The genes are TRBV4-2 and TRBJ2-5; TRBD2 agrees at 16 bases. This CDR3 spans 18 amino acids. The V segment lost 4 bases and the J segment 5 bases; nucleotides outside the gene matches: 10. Germline-derived CDR1 and CDR2 are LGHNA and YNFKEQ. This CDR3 is CASSLGLAGGRGDETQYF. The CDR3 nucleotides read TGTGCCAGCAGCCTGGGACTAGCGGGAGGGAGGGGAGATGAGACCCAGTACTTC.

The chain joins TRBV11-3 to TRBJ2-5, with D maybe TRBD2 (6 bases). V was shortened by 5 bases and J by 9 bases, with 22 bases between the two germline ends. CDR1 SGHNT and CDR2 YENEEA come from the germline V gene. There are 15 residues in the CDR3. The CDR3 region is CASSPDGRTFQPQYF. Written as DNA, the CDR3 is TGTGCCAGCAGCCCGGATGGGAGGACATTTCAACCCCAGTACTTC.

The chain carries TRBV11-2 and TRBJ2-4; maybe TRBD2 (7 bases). Trimming left V 6 bases short and J 2 bases short, with 17 bases between. The CDR3 consists of 16 residues. CDR1 is SGHAT and CDR2 is FQNNGV in the germline V gene. The CDR3 loop is CASSLRGANSKNIQYF. DNA for the CDR3: TGTGCCAGCAGTTTACGGGGGGCCAACTCCAAAAACATTCAGTACTTC.

The chain couples TRBV5-1 to TRBJ2-5; 7 nucleotides align to TRBD1. There are 14 residues in the CDR3. The germline V gene has CDR1 SGHRS and CDR2 YFSETQ. V shed 4 bases and J 2 bases; nucleotides not matched to a gene: 5. CDR3 sequence reads: CASSTGQKQETQYF. The CDR3 DNA reads as TGCGCCAGCAGCACGGGACAGAAACAAGAGACCCAGTACTTC. Supplemented by reference TRBV5-1 and TRBJ2-5, the full variable domain reads KAGVTQTPRYLIKTRGQQVTLSCSPISGHRSVSWYQQTPGQGLQFLFEYFSETQRNKGNFPGRFSGRQFSNSRSEMNVSTLELGDSALYLCASSTGQKQETQYFGPGTRLLVL.

V is TRBV19 and J is TRBJ1-1; D is possibly TRBD1 (6 bases). The CDR3 consists of 15 residues. Germline V lookup: CDR1 LNHDA, CDR2 SQIVND (reference sequence). Deletions cut 7 bases from V and 4 bases from J, with 19 bases between. The CDR3 DNA sequence: TGTGCCAGTACCCCCATCGGTCTAGGGGGCACTGAAGCTTTCTTT. This translates into CASTPIGLGGTEAFF.

CDR3 DNA sequence: TGTGCCAGCAGCACGGGACAGTTAAGCACAGATACGCAGTATTTT. Translated: CASSTGQLSTDTQYF. The chain employs TRBV5-4 and TRBJ2-3; TRBD1 matches at 7 bases. The V and J ends lost 4 bases and 0 bases, in that order; junction bases with no gene match: 5. The CDR3 is made up of 15 amino acids. Germline lookup yields CDR1 SGHNT and CDR2 YYREEE (reference sequence).

This chain links TRBV6-5 with TRBJ2-1, with 7 bases lining up with TRBD2. There are 15 residues in the CDR3. J lost 7 bases, V lost 8 bases, and 14 bases had no gene match. Germline V gene data show CDR1 as MNHEY and CDR2 as SVGAGI. The CDR3 bases are TGTGCCAGCTATGCCGGGGACCTGGGGGGGAATGAGCAGTTCTTC. This codes for CASYAGDLGGNEQFF.

This chain connects TRBV7-2 to TRBJ1-1; TRBD1 matches at 7 bases. CDR1 SGHTA and CDR2 FQGNSA come from the germline V gene. V trimming: 5 bases; J trimming: 5 bases; junction bases outside the gene matches: 5. This CDR3 spans 13 amino acids. CDR3 amino acids: CASSRDRVTEAFF. The CDR3 bases are TGTGCCAGCAGCCGAGACAGGGTTACTGAAGCTTTCTTT.

The chain couples TRBV5-8 to TRBJ2-5; D is uncertain. CDR1 and CDR2 (germline): SGHTS, YDEGEE. Trimming took 2 bases from V and 0 from J, leaving 5 bases between them. The CDR3 contains 13 residues. The CDR3, as DNA: TGTGCCAGCAGCTTTCTCGACCAAGAGACCCAGTACTTC. Protein sequence: CASSFLDQETQYF.

This rearrangement joins TRBV30 to TRBJ2-2; D gene uncertain. The germline V gene encodes CDR1 GTSNPN and CDR2 SVGIG (reference sequence). The CDR3 covers 11 residues. With 3 bases removed from V and 5 bases from J, the gap between germline ends came to 4 bases. The CDR3 coding sequence is TGTGCCTGGAGCGGGACCGGGGAGCTGTTTTTT. Protein: CAWSGTGELFF.

V usage is TRBV5-5 and J usage is TRBJ1-3; TRBD1 matches at 8 bases. The germline gives CDR1 SGHKS, CDR2 YYEKEE (reference sequence). Trimming cost V 0 bases and J 7 bases; bases outside gene matches: 12. The CDR3 is 17 amino acids. CDR3 protein: CASSLVGRDRLGNTIYF. CDR3 nucleotides: TGTGCCAGCAGCTTGGTAGGCCGGGACAGGCTGGGTAACACCATATATTTT.

V is TRBV27 and J is TRBJ2-7, with TRBD1 identical over 11 bases. V was clipped by 3 bases and J by 0 bases; unmatched bases: 1. CDR1 MNHEY and CDR2 SMNVEV come from the germline V gene (reference sequence). The CDR3 spans 15 residues. Here the CDR3 DNA reads TGTGCCAGCAGTTTGGGGACAGGGGGCTCCTACGAGCAGTACTTC. As protein: CASSLGTGGSYEQYF.

The chain carries TRBV7-2 and TRBJ2-7; 8 bases fit TRBD1. This CDR3 spans 13 amino acids. Per the germline V gene, CDR1 is SGHTA and CDR2 is FQGNSA. V was clipped by 4 bases and J by 7 bases; unmatched bases: 6. The CDR3: CASSSRQGREQYF. The CDR3 DNA follows: TGTGCCAGCAGCTCGAGACAGGGGCGGGAGCAGTACTTC.

In its sample, this clone was seen once. The genes are TRBV19 and TRBJ1-2; maybe TRBD1 (5 bases). Per the germline V gene, CDR1 is LNHDA and CDR2 is SQIVND (reference sequence). The CDR3 covers 14 residues. V lost 3 bases and J lost 3, with 11 bases in between. The CDR3 nucleotides are TGTGCCAGTAGTATCTGGGGCGGCGACTATGGCTACACCTTC. Translated, it gives CASSIWGGDYGYTF.

The V call is TRBV11-2, the J call TRBJ2-7, with 14 bases that match TRBD2. Germline assignment: CDR1 SGHAT and CDR2 FQNNGV. Trimming at V came to 5 bases and at J to 7 bases, leaving 4 bases not matched to a gene. The CDR3 sequence is 14 residues long. Here the CDR3 reads CASSQGLAGVEQYF. The DNA for the CDR3 is TGTGCCAGCAGCCAGGGACTAGCGGGAGTAGAGCAGTACTTC.

V is TRBV6-5 and J is TRBJ2-1; 7 bases match TRBD1. With V trimmed by 3 bases and J by 4 bases, 6 bases remained unmatched. The germline CDR1 and CDR2 sequences are MNHEY and SVGAGI. CDR3 length: 15 residues. CDR3 residues: CASSYGEGAYNEQFF. CDR3 in DNA: TGTGCCAGCAGTTATGGCGAGGGGGCTTACAATGAGCAGTTCTTC.

This chain joins TRBV11-3 and TRBJ2-3; 9 bases line up with TRBD2. V shed 1 base and J 0 bases; nucleotides not matched to a gene: 5. Looked up from germline, CDR1 is SGHNT and CDR2 is YENEEA. The CDR3 loop spans 17 amino acids. CDR3 DNA sequence: TGTGCCAGCAGCTTAGGTTTAGCGGGAGCTAGCACAGATACGCAGTATTTT. Translation gives CASSLGLAGASTDTQYF. Full variable domain (missing parts from reference TRBV11-3 and TRBJ2-3): EAGVVQSPRYKIIEKKQPVAFWCNPISGHNTLYWYLQNLGQGPELLIRYENEEAVDDSQLPKDRFSAERLKGVDSTLKIQPAELGDSAVYLCASSLGLAGASTDTQYFGPGTRLTVL.

The CDR3 region has the DNA TGTGCCAGCAGCTCAACAGGGGTAGCCGGGGAGCTGTTTTTT. This sequence encodes CASSSTGVAGELFF. V is TRBV7-9 and J is TRBJ2-2; 7 bases fit TRBD1. Germline V gene data show CDR1 as SEHNR and CDR2 as FQNEAQ (reference sequence). The V gene end was trimmed by 4 bases and the J gene end by 6 bases; junction bases not matched to a gene: 5. The CDR3 covers 14 residues.

The chain has TRBV4-1 and TRBJ2-1, with 14 bases identical to TRBD2. The V gene end was trimmed by 1 base and the J gene end by 4 bases; junction bases not matched to a gene: 12. This CDR3 has 20 residues. CDR1 and CDR2 (germline): MGHRA, YSYEKL. The DNA of the CDR3 is TGCGCCAGCAGCCAAGTGAACCCCGGGACTAGCGGGAGCGGATACAATGAGCAGTTCTTC. This codes for CASSQVNPGTSGSGYNEQFF.

J is TRBJ1-6 and V is TRBV19; 7 positions agree with TRBD1. Trimming cost V 8 bases and J 0 bases; bases outside gene matches: 13. This CDR3 has 18 residues. CDR1 and CDR2 from the germline V gene are LNHDA and SQIVND (reference sequence). The CDR3 reads CASAGGFDPSSYNSPLHF. CDR3 sequence (DNA): TGTGCCAGTGCAGGGGGGTTCGACCCCAGCTCCTATAATTCACCCCTCCACTTT.

As regards this clone: This specimen includes other DNA sequences encoding the same CDR3. The chain employs TRBV5-4 and TRBJ2-1, with a tentative D call TRBD1 (5 bases). Germline lookup yields CDR1 SGHNT and CDR2 YYREEE (reference sequence). The CDR3 totals 14 residues. Trimming removed 4 bases at V and 1 base at J, with 9 bases between. The CDR3 sequence: CASSKDSSYNEQFF. Written as DNA, the CDR3 is TGTGCCAGCAGCAAAGACAGTTCCTACAATGAGCAGTTCTTC.

The sample holds one count of this clone. The chain employs TRBV14 and TRBJ2-1, with 8 bases that match TRBD2. The V segment lost 4 bases and the J segment 3 bases; nucleotides outside the gene matches: 5. Germline values: CDR1 SGHDN, CDR2 FVKESK. The CDR3 extends over 15 amino acids. CDR3 residues: CASSPRLANYNEQFF. CDR3 bases: TGTGCCAGCAGCCCGAGACTAGCGAACTACAATGAGCAGTTCTTC. The full variable domain, in which reference TRBV14 and TRBJ2-1 provide the parts outside the CDR3, is EAGVTQFPSHSVIEKGQTVTLRCDPISGHDNLYWYRRVMGKEIKFLLHFVKESKQDESGMPNNRFLAERTGGTYSTLKVQPAELEDSGVYFCASSPRLANYNEQFFGPGTRLTVL.

The CDR3 DNA reads TGTGCCAGCAGTGAAGTGGGACAGGGGGTGACTGAAGCTTTCTTT. Translating gives CASSEVGQGVTEAFF. This chain connects TRBV2 to TRBJ1-1; 11 bases are a match to TRBD1. The CDR3 runs 15 residues. CDR1 and CDR2 (germline): SNHLY, FYNNEI. Trimming took 1 base from V and 5 from J; bases not matched to a gene: 3.